The 20 T cell receptor beta chains below all came from one sample that was sequenced in a study of somatic mutations in cytotoxic T cells in rheumatoid arthritis. Libraries were prepared by immunoSEQ multiplex PCR; TCRdb keeps only in-frame clonotypes and omits some of them. The table has 12,000 to 15,000 clones, about 81% seen once; the top ten hold approximately 31%. The sequenced sample consisted of CD8+ T cells sorted from blood. Source of these receptors: an adult with rheumatoid arthritis.

J is TRBJ2-2 and V is TRBV7-9; D is undetermined. The CDR3 covers 12 residues. Germline values: CDR1 SEHNR, CDR2 FQNEAQ (reference sequence). The germline V and J ends were trimmed by 4 bases and 9 bases, with 9 bases remaining between them. CDR3 loop: CASSYHPRELFF. CDR3 DNA sequence: TGTGCCAGCAGCTACCACCCCCGGGAGCTGTTTTTT.

V and J are TRBV4-3 and TRBJ2-6; D possibly matches TRBD1 or TRBD2 (7 bases each). V lost 0 bases to trimming and J lost 5 bases, with 20 bases between them. Germline lookup yields CDR1 LGHNA and CDR2 YSLEER. This CDR3 is 19 amino acids long. The CDR3 DNA is TGCGCCAGCAGCCAAGATTGGGGAGGGGGCCTGGGCTGGGCCAACGTCCTGACTTTC. Protein product: CASSQDWGGGLGWANVLTF.

V gene TRBV10-2 combines with J gene TRBJ2-5; a weak D match, TRBD2 (5 bases). The germline V gene encodes CDR1 WSHSY and CDR2 SAAADI. V was trimmed by 10 bases and J by 1 base, leaving 7 bases between them. This CDR3 has 11 residues. CDR3 amino acids: CATGLQETQYF. The CDR3 DNA follows: TGCGCCACAGGACTCCAAGAGACCCAGTACTTC.

The chain uses TRBV27 and TRBJ2-7; the D is unclear. V was trimmed by 6 bases and J by 2 bases, leaving 14 bases between them. CDR1 and CDR2 from the germline V gene are MNHEY and SMNVEV (reference sequence). This CDR3 has 14 amino acids. The CDR3: CASSRGGFAYEQYF. Written as DNA, the CDR3 is TGTGCCAGCAGCCGAGGTGGGTTCGCCTACGAGCAGTACTTC.

The chain combines TRBV25-1 with TRBJ1-3, with TRBD1 as a possible D gene (5 bases). V was clipped by 4 bases and J by 3 bases, with 22 bases between them. The CDR3 covers 18 residues. Germline CDR1 is MGHDK and CDR2 is SYGVNS. This CDR3 reads CASSVGTGSVAFGNTIYF. Here the CDR3 DNA reads TGTGCCAGCAGTGTTGGGACGGGCAGTGTAGCGTTTGGAAACACCATATATTTT.

This chain links TRBV19 with TRBJ2-7, with TRBD2 identical over 9 bases. This CDR3 contains 15 residues. CDR1 is LNHDA and CDR2 is SQIVND in the germline V gene (reference sequence). The ends lost 2 bases at V and 1 base at J; junction bases unmatched: 3. This CDR3 is CASSISLAGSYEQYF. The DNA for the CDR3 is TGTGCCAGTAGTATAAGTCTAGCGGGATCCTACGAGCAGTACTTC.

The CDR3 DNA is TGTGCCAGCAGCTTAGCAGGGAGATCCTACGAGCAGTACTTC. Translated, it gives CASSLAGRSYEQYF. The chain carries TRBV7-9 and TRBJ2-7, with TRBD2 as a possible D gene (5 bases). Trimming left V 0 bases short and J 1 base short, with 7 bases between. The CDR3 covers 14 residues. Germline CDR1 reads SEHNR; CDR2 reads FQNEAQ (reference sequence).

V usage is TRBV6-5 and J usage is TRBJ2-7, with 9 positions matching TRBD2. V trimming: 4 bases; J trimming: 2 bases; junction bases outside the gene matches: 6. Germline CDR1 and CDR2: MNHEY and SVGAGI. CDR3 size: 15 residues. CDR3 in amino acids: CASSSPTSGPYEQYF. CDR3 coding DNA: TGTGCCAGCAGTTCCCCGACTAGCGGTCCCTACGAGCAGTACTTC.

The chain links TRBV6-5 to TRBJ1-1; TRBD1 matches at 7 bases. Germline assignment: CDR1 MNHEY and CDR2 SVGAGI. The CDR3 is made up of 14 amino acids. With V trimmed by 2 bases and J by 11 bases, 11 bases remained unmatched. CDR3 nucleotides: TGTGCCAGCAGTTACGGTTGGGACAGTGTGAGGGCTTTCTTT. The encoded protein is CASSYGWDSVRAFF.

This clone was found once. The chain is built from TRBV19 and TRBJ2-7, with 10 bases identical to TRBD1. The CDR3 consists of 15 residues. Germline lookup yields CDR1 LNHDA and CDR2 SQIVND (reference sequence). V shed 5 bases, J shed 1 base, and the junction held 5 bases outside the gene matches. CDR3: CASSAGTGVSYEQYF. CDR3 DNA: TGTGCCAGTAGTGCTGGGACAGGGGTTTCCTACGAGCAGTACTTC.

The J gene is TRBJ2-3, the V gene TRBV4-3, with 10 bases identical to TRBD2. With 4 bases clipped from V and 0 bases from J, the junction kept 10 bases outside the gene matches. Germline values: CDR1 LGHNA, CDR2 YSLEER. This CDR3 is 18 amino acids long. Written as DNA, the CDR3 is TGCGCCAGCAGCCCCGGGGCTAGCGGGGGATGGAGCACAGATACGCAGTATTTT. It is translated as CASSPGASGGWSTDTQYF.

This clone was recorded once. This rearrangement joins TRBV7-2 to TRBJ2-7; weak D call: TRBD2 (5 bases). The V end was cut by 5 bases, the J end by 5 bases, with 13 bases between. Germline V lookup: CDR1 SGHTA, CDR2 FQGNSA. This CDR3 comprises 13 residues. In nucleotides, the CDR3 is TGTGCCAGCAGCAACCGGGGTTGGGACGAGCAGTACTTC. Translated: CASSNRGWDEQYF.

J is TRBJ1-2 and V is TRBV9; no reliable D call. The CDR3 contains 13 residues. The germline V and J ends were trimmed by 4 bases and 5 bases, with 12 bases remaining between them. Germline CDR1 SGDLS, CDR2 YYNGEE. The CDR3 sequence: CASSPRTAYGYTF. The CDR3 region has the DNA TGTGCCAGCAGCCCGCGGACCGCTTATGGCTACACCTTC.

V is TRBV4-1 and J is TRBJ1-6, with 8 nucleotides matching TRBD1. The CDR3 is 17 residues long. The ends lost 3 bases at V and 3 bases at J; junction bases unmatched: 7. Germline V CDR1 and CDR2: MGHRA, YSYEKL. CDR3 bases: TGCGCCAGCAGCCACCCGGGACAGGCTCTCTATAATTCACCCCTCCACTTT. Amino acid sequence: CASSHPGQALYNSPLHF.

The V and J genes are TRBV4-1 and TRBJ2-3; 10 bases line up with TRBD2. The V gene's germline CDR1 is MGHRA and CDR2 YSYEKL. This CDR3 contains 15 residues. Trimming at V came to 2 bases and at J to 2 bases, leaving 1 base not matched to a gene. In DNA form, the CDR3 reads TGCGCCAGCAGCCAACTAGCGGGAGACACAGATACGCAGTATTTT. Protein product: CASSQLAGDTDTQYF.

V and J are TRBV7-9 and TRBJ1-4; 7 bases align to TRBD1. Germline lookup yields CDR1 SEHNR and CDR2 FQNEAQ (reference sequence). V lost 4 bases, J lost 4 bases, and 6 bases stayed unmatched. The CDR3 has 15 amino acids. CDR3 loop: CASSSPGQVNEKLFF. The CDR3 coding sequence is TGTGCCAGCAGCTCTCCTGGACAGGTTAATGAAAAACTGTTTTTT.

This chain joins TRBV5-6 and TRBJ2-5; D may match TRBD1 or TRBD2 (5 bases each). Judging by the DNA end, TRBJ2-7 fits better; the J call may be wrong. This CDR3 has 13 residues. The germline V gene has CDR1 SGHDT and CDR2 YYEEEE. DNA for the CDR3: TGTGCCAGCAGCGACGGGACCACCTACGAGCAGTACTTC. This encodes CASSDGTTYEQYF.

The chain has TRBV29-1 and TRBJ2-7; D gene uncertain. The CDR3 totals 11 residues. V gave up 6 bases and J gave up 6 bases, with 12 bases separating them. Germline values: CDR1 SQVTM, CDR2 ANQGSEA. For the CDR3, the DNA is TGCAGCGTCGGCTGGCCCGGCGAGCAGTACTTC. Its translation: CSVGWPGEQYF.

The chain recombines TRBV9 with TRBJ2-5, with 11 bases fitting TRBD2. J gave up 5 bases and V 3 bases, and 6 bases lay outside the gene matches. Germline V gene lookup returns CDR1 SGDLS and CDR2 YYNGEE. The CDR3 is 15 amino acids. CDR3 sequence: CASSEGLAVVETQYF. The CDR3 region has the DNA TGTGCCAGCAGCGAGGGACTAGCGGTAGTTGAGACCCAGTACTTC.

This chain uses TRBV9 with TRBJ2-5, with TRBD2 matching over 8 bases. Germline trimming cut 7 bases from V and 5 bases from J; bases unmatched to any gene: 7. Germline V CDR1 and CDR2: SGDLS, YYNGEE. This CDR3 is 13 amino acids long. The CDR3 loop reads CASAGRAEETQYF. CDR3 bases: TGTGCCAGCGCCGGGAGGGCCGAGGAGACCCAGTACTTC.